The rows below give T cell receptor beta chains drawn from one sample of a study of vaccination effects on CD4 cells after COVID-19. This table comes from immunoSEQ multiplex PCR, and its TCRdb copy is limited to in-frame clones, with some not included. The sample has about 22,000 clones, 72% seen once; the top ten hold 10%. These receptors lack a known antigen. The sample here was CD4+ T cells from PBMCs cultured with HCoV-NL63 spike peptides, taken after COVID-19 vaccination. Receptors were obtained from a human donor who received a COVID-19 vaccine. CDR3s include the opening cysteine and the closing phenylalanine or tryptophan. Each record gives: CDR3 DNA, CDR3 protein, J gene, clone size, V gene, D gene. The D gene is left open where the match is weak. Only part of the rows carry a size: once, few, many, or a class if the clone is expanded.

cdr3_nt: TGTGCCAGCAGCTCCGGGGGGGCGGGAGAGACCCAGTACTTC
cdr3_aa: CASSSGGAGETQYF
j_call: TRBJ2-5
clone_size: few
v_call: TRBV7-2
d_call: TRBD2

cdr3_nt: TGTGCCAGCAGTTACCAGGGGGGGTGGGAGACCCAGTACTTC
cdr3_aa: CASSYQGGWETQYF
j_call: TRBJ2-5
clone_size: .
v_call: TRBV6-5
d_call: .

cdr3_nt: TGTGCCAGCAGCCGGGGACTAGCGGATAGCTCCTACGAGCAGTACTTC
cdr3_aa: CASSRGLADSSYEQYF
j_call: TRBJ2-7
clone_size: .
v_call: TRBV13
d_call: TRBD2

cdr3_nt: TGCGCCAGCAGCTCCCCCGGGACAGGGGCCAATGAGCAGTTCTTC
cdr3_aa: CASSSPGTGANEQFF
j_call: TRBJ2-1
clone_size: .
v_call: TRBV5-1
d_call: TRBD1

cdr3_nt: TGTGCCAGCATGGGGTGGGGGGGAACCTATGGCTACACCTTC
cdr3_aa: CASMGWGGTYGYTF
j_call: TRBJ1-2
clone_size: .
v_call: TRBV3-1/TRBV3-2
d_call: .

cdr3_nt: TGCAGTGCTAGTAGCGGGACAGGTTCCTACGAGCAGTACTTC
cdr3_aa: CSASSGTGSYEQYF
j_call: TRBJ2-7
clone_size: .
v_call: TRBV20-1
d_call: .

cdr3_nt: TGTGCCAGCAGCTTAGGGGGTTTCGGAAACACCATATATTTT
cdr3_aa: CASSLGGFGNTIYF
j_call: TRBJ1-3
clone_size: .
v_call: TRBV11-2
d_call: .

cdr3_nt: TGTGCCAGCAGCTTAGCCGGGACTAGCGGCTACGAGCAGTACTTC
cdr3_aa: CASSLAGTSGYEQYF
j_call: TRBJ2-7
clone_size: .
v_call: TRBV7-2
d_call: TRBD2

cdr3_nt: TGTGCCAGCAGGATGACCTATGTGGGTGAAAAACTGTTTTTT
cdr3_aa: CASRMTYVGEKLFF
j_call: TRBJ1-4
clone_size: .
v_call: TRBV2
d_call: .

cdr3_nt: TGTGCCAGCAGCGCCTACAGGGGTGCCCAAGAGACCCAGTACTTC
cdr3_aa: CASSAYRGAQETQYF
j_call: TRBJ2-5
clone_size: .
v_call: TRBV11-2
d_call: TRBD1

cdr3_nt: TGTGCCAGCTCACCACCGGGAGGTGGGGAGACCCAGTACTTC
cdr3_aa: CASSPPGGGETQYF
j_call: TRBJ2-5
clone_size: few
v_call: TRBV18
d_call: .

cdr3_nt: TGTGCCAGCAGCTTAGATAGCGGGATAAAGGAGCAGTTCTTC
cdr3_aa: CASSLDSGIKEQFF
j_call: TRBJ2-1
clone_size: .
v_call: TRBV11-2
d_call: TRBD2

cdr3_nt: TGTGCCAGCAGTTTGGGCCGGGACAACTACATTCAGTACTTC
cdr3_aa: CASSLGRDNYIQYF
j_call: TRBJ2-4
clone_size: .
v_call: TRBV27
d_call: .

cdr3_nt: TGTGCCAGTAGTATAACAGGGGGCGCAGATACGCAGTATTTT
cdr3_aa: CASSITGGADTQYF
j_call: TRBJ2-3
clone_size: .
v_call: TRBV19
d_call: TRBD1

cdr3_nt: TGTGCCATCAGTGACCCCGGGACTAACTATGGCTACACCTTC
cdr3_aa: CAISDPGTNYGYTF
j_call: TRBJ1-2
clone_size: .
v_call: TRBV10-3
d_call: .

cdr3_nt: TGTGCCAGCAGTTTCGGACCACACACAGATACGCAGTATTTT
cdr3_aa: CASSFGPHTDTQYF
j_call: TRBJ2-3
clone_size: .
v_call: TRBV25-1
d_call: .

cdr3_nt: TGCGCCAGCAGCCCAGTAACAGTTCTTTCTGGAAACACCATATATTTT
cdr3_aa: CASSPVTVLSGNTIYF
j_call: TRBJ1-3
clone_size: .
v_call: TRBV5-1
d_call: .

cdr3_nt: TGCAGCGTTGAAGGACAGGGGCTCACCTACGAGCAGTACTTC
cdr3_aa: CSVEGQGLTYEQYF
j_call: TRBJ2-7
clone_size: .
v_call: TRBV29-1
d_call: TRBD1

cdr3_nt: TGTGCCAGTAGTATAGTGGAGACAGGGAGTTCACCCCTCCACTTT
cdr3_aa: CASSIVETGSSPLHF
j_call: TRBJ1-6
clone_size: once
v_call: TRBV19
d_call: TRBD1

cdr3_nt: TGTGCCACCAGTGATTTGCCCGGGGGGGCGAACACCGGGGAGCTGTTTTTT
cdr3_aa: CATSDLPGGANTGELFF
j_call: TRBJ2-2
clone_size: .
v_call: TRBV24-1
d_call: TRBD2

cdr3_nt: TGTGCCAGCAGCTTACTTACGAGCTCCTCGAACACCGGGGAGCTGTTTTTT
cdr3_aa: CASSLLTSSSNTGELFF
j_call: TRBJ2-2
clone_size: few
v_call: TRBV5-4
d_call: .

cdr3_nt: TGTGCCAGCAGCCATTCCGGGAAACAGCCCCAGCATTTT
cdr3_aa: CASSHSGKQPQHF
j_call: TRBJ1-5
clone_size: .
v_call: TRBV3-1/TRBV3-2
d_call: .

cdr3_nt: TGTGCCCGGGACCAGGGAGCCTATAATTCACCCCTCCACTTT
cdr3_aa: CARDQGAYNSPLHF
j_call: TRBJ1-6
clone_size: .
v_call: TRBV30
d_call: .

cdr3_nt: TGTGCCAGCAGTCCCCAGTTCGAGCTAGCGGGGCAAGAGACCCAGTACTTC
cdr3_aa: CASSPQFELAGQETQYF
j_call: TRBJ2-5
clone_size: .
v_call: TRBV6-6
d_call: TRBD2

cdr3_nt: TGTGCCATCAGTGTTGGGGGGAGTTATAGCAATCAGCCCCAGCATTTT
cdr3_aa: CAISVGGSYSNQPQHF
j_call: TRBJ1-5
clone_size: .
v_call: TRBV10-3
d_call: .